The source of this TCR beta chain is a study of CD8 T cells in ankylosing spondylitis. In TCRdb, the 5' RACE reads were re-called with MiXCR into one record per CDR3 protein. The sample has 250,000 or so distinct CDR3 sequences, about 10% seen once. This clonotype was seen ten or more times. The CDR3 loop spans 16 amino acids. V was clipped by 1 base and J by 8 bases; unmatched bases: 11. CDR1 and CDR2 from the germline V gene are MGHRA and YSYEKL. The chain combines TRBV4-1 with TRBJ2-1, with TRBD2 matching 7 bases. Sequencing was performed on blood, either unsorted or a sorted T cell fraction (not recorded which). This TCR was recovered from a male donor with ankylosing spondylitis or in good health (not recorded which). The CDR3 reads CASSQAPGLPIDEQFF. The DNA for the CDR3 is TGCGCCAGCAGCCAAGCTCCGGGACTACCTATAGATGAGCAGTTCTTC.